This TCR beta chain appears in the sequencing data of a study of spatial heterogeneity in lung cancer. Study overall: Raw reads contained each unique TCR and UMI combination more than ten times on average.

This clonotype was seen at least ten times. V lost 6 bases and J lost 5; bases outside the gene matches: 8. Per germline, CDR1 ENHRY and CDR2 SYGVKD. This CDR3 comprises 14 residues. The time point was: blood at routine non-recurrence follow-up after resection. The input material, whole RNA from tumor, nontumor lung or frozen PBMC, was sequenced unsorted. TCRdb passed the 5' RACE reads through MiXCR, listing each CDR3 protein once. The table records fewer than 60,000 distinct CDR3 sequences, 6% to 8.5% of them present only once. The chain employs TRBV10-3 and TRBJ2-7, with 9 nucleotides matching TRBD2. The material was PBMCs, obtained at follow-up. The receptor was derived from a female donor with early-stage non-small cell lung cancer. DNA of the CDR3: TGTGCCATCAGGGCTAGCGGGGCTGGGGACGAGCAGTACTTC. Translation: CAIRASGAGDEQYF.